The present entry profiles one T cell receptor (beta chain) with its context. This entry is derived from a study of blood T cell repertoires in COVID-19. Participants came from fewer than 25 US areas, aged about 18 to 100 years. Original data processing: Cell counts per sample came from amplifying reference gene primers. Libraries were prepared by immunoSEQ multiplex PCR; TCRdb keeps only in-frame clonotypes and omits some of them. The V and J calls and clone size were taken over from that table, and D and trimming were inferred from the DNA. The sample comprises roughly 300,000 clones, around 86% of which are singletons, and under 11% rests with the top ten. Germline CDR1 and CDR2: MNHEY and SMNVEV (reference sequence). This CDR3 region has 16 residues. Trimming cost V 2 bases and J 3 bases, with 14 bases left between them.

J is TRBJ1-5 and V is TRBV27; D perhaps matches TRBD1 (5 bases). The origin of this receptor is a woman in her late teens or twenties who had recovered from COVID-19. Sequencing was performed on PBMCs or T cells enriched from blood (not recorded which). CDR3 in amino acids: CASSLAGLLNNQPQHF. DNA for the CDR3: TGTGCCAGCAGTTTAGCAGGGCTCCTAAACAATCAGCCCCAGCATTTT.